These 18 T cell receptor beta chains came from one sample sequenced in a study of cytomegalovirus exposure and HLA in healthy donors. The primer mix had 60 Vbeta and 13 Jbeta primers. Clones were read by immunoSEQ multiplex PCR, and TCRdb kept only the in-frame ones, dropping some. The sample contains approximately 150,000 clones, about four fifths of which appear only once. The sequenced sample was PBMCs. These receptors were taken from a man aged 25 to 40 in good health and CMV-seronegative.

The rearrangement uses TRBV4-3 and TRBJ2-1; 12 nucleotides align to TRBD1. The V gene end was trimmed by 3 bases and the J gene end by 3 bases; junction bases not matched to a gene: 3. CDR3 length: 16 residues. Germline V CDR1 and CDR2: LGHNA, YSLEER. This CDR3 is CASSQGQGALYNEQFF. The CDR3 DNA reads as TGCGCCAGCAGCCAGGGACAGGGGGCTCTCTACAATGAGCAGTTCTTC.

In its sample, this clone was seen a few times. V and J are TRBV5-6 and TRBJ1-5; 9 nucleotides agree with TRBD1. The CDR3 extends over 13 amino acids. V was clipped by 4 bases and J by 5 bases; unmatched bases: 1. Germline-derived CDR1 and CDR2 are SGHDT and YYEEEE. The chain's CDR3 is CASSRDRDQPQHF. CDR3 nucleotides: TGTGCCAGCAGCCGGGACAGGGATCAGCCCCAGCATTTT.

This chain links TRBV12-2 with TRBJ2-7; TRBD2, the table's D call, was not compared with the DNA. TRBV12-2 is marked as a pseudogene. CDR3 length: 16 amino acids. CDR3 sequence (DNA): TGTGCAAGTCGCTTCAATCGACTAGGGGAAGCCTACGAGCAGTACTTC. This sequence encodes CASRFNRLGEAYEQYF.

In nucleotides, the CDR3 is TGCGCCAGCAGCTCTGGACCGTTGCGGGACGAGCAGTACTTC. Protein product: CASSSGPLRDEQYF. This sequence joins TRBV5-1 and TRBJ2-5; perhaps TRBD2 as D (5 bases). The end of the DNA aligns better with TRBJ2-7, so the J call may be wrong. CDR1 SGHRS and CDR2 YFSETQ come from the germline V gene. There are 14 residues in the CDR3.

V usage is TRBV2 and J usage is TRBJ2-5; D might be TRBD2 (5 bases). V lost 7 bases and J 7 bases, leaving 13 bases between the germline ends. The CDR3 sequence is 12 residues long. CDR1 is SNHLY, CDR2 FYNNEI, per germline. CDR3 DNA: TGTGCCAGCAAGGAGGACCACTCGACCCAGTACTTC. This sequence encodes CASKEDHSTQYF.

The V and J genes are TRBV5-1 and TRBJ2-5; D is ambiguous. With 0 bases removed from V and 5 bases from J, the gap between germline ends came to 11 bases. The CDR3 has 14 residues. The germline CDR1 and CDR2 sequences are SGHRS and YFSETQ. The CDR3 reads CASSLGATEETQYF. CDR3 DNA: TGCGCCAGCAGCTTGGGAGCCACCGAGGAGACCCAGTACTTC.

About this clone itself: Other DNA sequences within the sample encode an identical CDR3. The chain uses TRBV6-5 and TRBJ1-4; 8 positions match TRBD1. Trimming cost V 2 bases and J 6 bases; bases outside gene matches: 2. From germline, CDR1 is MNHEY and CDR2 SVGAGI. The CDR3 is 14 amino acids. CDR3 nucleotide sequence: TGTGCCAGCAGTTACGGACAGGGCGATGAAAAACTGTTTTTT. Protein product: CASSYGQGDEKLFF.

The V gene is TRBV14, the J gene TRBJ1-2; D gene ambiguous. The CDR3 loop spans 14 amino acids. CDR1 and CDR2 from the germline V gene are SGHDN and FVKESK. Trimming took 1 base from V and 2 from J, leaving 8 bases between them. CDR3 sequence: CASSQVAGNYGYTF. CDR3 DNA: TGTGCCAGCAGCCAAGTGGCGGGGAACTATGGCTACACCTTC.

The rearrangement joins TRBV2 to TRBJ2-3; TRBD2 matches 10 bases. The CDR3 spans 16 residues. Germline CDR1 and CDR2: SNHLY and FYNNEI. V lost 3 bases, J lost 3 bases, and 6 bases stayed unmatched. The CDR3 sequence: CASSESAGGRTDTQYF. The CDR3 DNA sequence: TGTGCCAGCAGTGAGTCAGCGGGGGGGCGTACAGATACGCAGTATTTT.

This clone was seen once. The rearrangement links TRBV30 to TRBJ1-1; TRBD1 agrees at 7 bases. The germline gives CDR1 GTSNPN, CDR2 SVGIG (reference sequence). Trimming at V came to 2 bases and at J to 1 base, leaving 7 bases not matched to a gene. This CDR3 contains 15 residues. The CDR3 coding sequence is TGTGCCTGGAGTCCATCCGACAGGGCGAACACTGAAGCTTTCTTT. Its protein product is CAWSPSDRANTEAFF.

The V and J genes are TRBV7-9 and TRBJ2-1; D call uncertain. This CDR3 comprises 13 residues. The germline V gene has CDR1 SEHNR and CDR2 FQNEAQ (reference sequence). Trimming stripped 2 bases from V and 6 bases from J, with 8 bases between. The CDR3 is CASSLLSGNEQFF. In nucleotides, the CDR3 is TGTGCCAGCAGCTTATTGTCCGGCAATGAGCAGTTCTTC.

This chain links TRBV7-3 with TRBJ2-1; 7 bases are shared with TRBD2. Trimming took 2 bases from V and 5 from J; bases not matched to a gene: 9. The CDR3 loop spans 16 amino acids. Germline CDR1 is SGHTA and CDR2 is FQGTGA. The CDR3 protein is CASSLSPRGGDNEQFF. As DNA, the CDR3 is TGTGCCAGCAGCTTATCCCCGAGGGGAGGGGACAATGAGCAGTTCTTC.

This clone was seen a handful of times. The rearrangement links TRBV9 to TRBJ2-1; TRBD2 matches at 10 bases. Trimming took 0 bases from V and 2 from J; bases not matched to a gene: 11. CDR3 size: 19 residues. Germline CDR1 is SGDLS and CDR2 is YYNGEE. CDR3 loop: CASSVDVGVAGGPYNEQFF. CDR3 coding DNA: TGTGCCAGCAGCGTAGACGTGGGAGTAGCGGGGGGTCCCTACAATGAGCAGTTCTTC.

The V call is TRBV11-3, the J call TRBJ1-1, with D perhaps TRBD1 (6 bases). Germline CDR1 is SGHNT and CDR2 is YENEEA. Trimming removed 3 bases from V and 3 bases from J, with 8 bases in between. This CDR3 has 13 amino acids. The CDR3 region is CASSLQGYTEAFF. In DNA form, the CDR3 reads TGTGCCAGCAGCTTGCAGGGGTACACTGAAGCTTTCTTT. The whole variable domain, filled in from reference TRBV11-3 and TRBJ1-1, reads EAGVVQSPRYKIIEKKQPVAFWCNPISGHNTLYWYLQNLGQGPELLIRYENEEAVDDSQLPKDRFSAERLKGVDSTLKIQPAELGDSAVYLCASSLQGYTEAFFGQGTRLTVV.

The chain recombines TRBV7-2 with TRBJ1-4; 7 bases map to TRBD1. J was trimmed by 6 bases and V by 1 base; bases with no gene match: 8. The germline CDR1 and CDR2 sequences are SGHTA and FQGNSA. The CDR3 sequence is 16 residues long. The CDR3 sequence is CASSLDAAGGYEKLFF. As DNA, the CDR3 is TGTGCCAGCAGCTTAGACGCCGCAGGGGGTTATGAAAAACTGTTTTTT.

The genes are TRBV19 and TRBJ2-1; D might be TRBD1 (7 bases). Trimming stripped 7 bases from V and 4 bases from J, with 17 bases between. CDR3 size: 15 residues. CDR1 LNHDA and CDR2 SQIVND come from the germline V gene (reference sequence). The CDR3 loop is CASKVLTGTYNEQFF. The CDR3 DNA reads TGTGCCAGTAAGGTTCTGACAGGGACTTACAATGAGCAGTTCTTC.

This chain links TRBV7-2 with TRBJ1-2; TRBD1 agrees at 10 bases. The CDR3 extends over 13 amino acids. The junction had 2 bases not matched to a gene; V was cut back by 10 bases and J by 0 bases. The germline CDR1 and CDR2 sequences are SGHTA and FQGNSA. The CDR3 DNA sequence: TGTGCCATCGGGACAGGGGCTAACTATGGCTACACCTTC. This gives the protein CAIGTGANYGYTF.

This clone was detected only once. The chain links TRBV5-1 to TRBJ1-2, with 7 bases that match TRBD1. This CDR3 region has 15 residues. Germline CDR1 reads SGHRS; CDR2 reads YFSETQ. V shed 4 bases and J 7 bases; nucleotides not matched to a gene: 13. CDR3 sequence (DNA): TGCGCCAGCAGCCGCGACAGGGCGGGTAGGGGTGGCTACACCTTC. It yields the protein CASSRDRAGRGGYTF.